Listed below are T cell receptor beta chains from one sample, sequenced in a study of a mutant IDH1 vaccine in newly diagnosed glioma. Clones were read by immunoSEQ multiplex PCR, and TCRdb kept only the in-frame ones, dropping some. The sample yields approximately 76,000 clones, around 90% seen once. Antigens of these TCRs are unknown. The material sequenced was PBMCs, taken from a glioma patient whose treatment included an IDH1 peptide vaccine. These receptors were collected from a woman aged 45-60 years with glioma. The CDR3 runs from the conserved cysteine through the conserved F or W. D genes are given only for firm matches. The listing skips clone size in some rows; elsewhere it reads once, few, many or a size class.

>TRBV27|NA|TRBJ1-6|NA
CASSVRTEYYSPLHF
TGTGCCAGCAGTGTACGGACAGAATATTATTCACCCCTCCACTTT
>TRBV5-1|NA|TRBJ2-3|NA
CASSLGLISTDTQYF
TGCGCCAGCAGCCTAGGGTTGATTAGCACAGATACGCAGTATTTT
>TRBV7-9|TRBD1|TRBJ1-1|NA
CASSLQQGDNTEAFF
TGTGCCAGCAGCCTACAACAGGGGGATAACACTGAAGCTTTCTTT
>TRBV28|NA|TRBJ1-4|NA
CASSFSLGKLFF
TGTGCCAGCAGTTTTAGTCTGGGAAAACTGTTTTTT
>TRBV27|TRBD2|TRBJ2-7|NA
CASSSPGLAGVYEQYF
TGTGCCAGCAGTTCACCCGGACTAGCGGGAGTCTACGAGCAGTACTTC
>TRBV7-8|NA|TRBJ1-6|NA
CASSSAATNSPLHF
TGTGCCAGCAGTTCGGCAGCCACTAATTCACCCCTCCACTTT
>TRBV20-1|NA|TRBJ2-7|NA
CSATSYEQYF
TGCAGTGCTACAAGCTACGAGCAGTACTTC
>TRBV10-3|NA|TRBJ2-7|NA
CAISGDRGAYEQYF
TGTGCCATCAGTGGTGACAGAGGAGCCTACGAGCAGTACTTC
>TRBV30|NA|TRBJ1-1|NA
CAWRGDTEAFF
TGTGCCTGGAGAGGAGACACTGAAGCTTTCTTT
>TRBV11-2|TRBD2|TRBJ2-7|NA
CASSQTSGSSYEQYF
TGTGCCAGCAGCCAGACTAGCGGGAGTAGCTACGAGCAGTACTTC
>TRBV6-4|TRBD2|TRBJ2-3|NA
CASSDSGSGSRTDTQYF
TGTGCCAGCAGTGACTCGGGTAGCGGGAGTCGGACAGATACGCAGTATTTT
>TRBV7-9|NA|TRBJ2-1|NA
CASSPRAGNEQFF
TGTGCCAGCAGCCCCCGGGCCGGGAATGAGCAGTTCTTC
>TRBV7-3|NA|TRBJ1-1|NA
CASSLGAGGGRTEAFF
TGTGCCAGCAGCTTAGGTGCGGGGGGCGGACGCACTGAAGCTTTCTTT
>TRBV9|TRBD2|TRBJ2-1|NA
CASSVALASGRNEQFF
TGTGCCAGCAGCGTAGCTCTGGCTAGCGGGAGGAATGAGCAGTTCTTC
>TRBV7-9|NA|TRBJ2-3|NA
CASSLAFRSSDTQYF
TGTGCCAGCAGCTTAGCTTTTAGGAGCTCAGATACGCAGTATTTT
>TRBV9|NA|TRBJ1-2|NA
CASDQTGGFYGYTF
TGTGCCAGCGACCAGACAGGCGGTTTTTATGGCTACACCTTC
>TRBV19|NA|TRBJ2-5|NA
CASNPKGEETQYF
TGTGCCAGTAATCCGAAAGGGGAAGAGACCCAGTACTTC
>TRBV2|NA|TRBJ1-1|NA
CAGSENSLNTEAFF
TGTGCCGGCAGTGAAAACAGCCTGAACACTGAAGCTTTCTTT
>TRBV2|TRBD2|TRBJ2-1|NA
CASRGLADEQFF
TGTGCCAGCAGGGGACTAGCAGATGAGCAGTTCTTC
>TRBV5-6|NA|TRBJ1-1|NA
CASSLYQGGTEAFF
TGTGCCAGCAGCTTGTATCAGGGAGGCACTGAAGCTTTCTTT
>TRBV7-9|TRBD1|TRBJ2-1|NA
CASSIRQGLHEQFF
TGTGCCAGCAGCATTAGACAGGGGCTGCATGAGCAGTTCTTC
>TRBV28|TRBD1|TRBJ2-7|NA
CASSLPQTGYEQYF
TGTGCCAGCAGTTTACCCCAGACAGGGTACGAGCAGTACTTC
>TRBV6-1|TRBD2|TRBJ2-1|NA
CASMRGTSGRFEQFF
TGTGCCAGCATGAGGGGGACTAGCGGGAGGTTTGAGCAGTTCTTC
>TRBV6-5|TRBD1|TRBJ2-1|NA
CASRSWTGPYNEQFF
TGTGCCAGCCGTTCGTGGACAGGGCCTTACAACGAGCAGTTCTTC
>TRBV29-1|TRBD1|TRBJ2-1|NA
CSSLDRGPYNEQFF
TGCAGCTCCCTGGACAGGGGTCCCTACAATGAGCAGTTCTTC
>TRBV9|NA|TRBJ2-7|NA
CASSADGTSYEQYF
TGTGCCAGCAGCGCGGACGGGACCTCCTACGAGCAGTACTTC
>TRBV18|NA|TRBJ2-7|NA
CASSPSSFPYEQYF
TGTGCCAGCTCACCAAGCAGTTTCCCCTACGAGCAGTACTTC
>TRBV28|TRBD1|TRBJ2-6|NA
CASTPSGTGRSGANVLTF
TGTGCCAGCACCCCATCCGGGACAGGGAGATCTGGGGCCAACGTCCTGACTTTC
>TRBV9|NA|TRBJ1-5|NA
CASSEGRGYQPQHF
TGTGCCAGCAGTGAGGGGAGGGGTTACCAGCCCCAGCATTTT
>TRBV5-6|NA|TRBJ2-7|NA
CASSPINSYEQYF
TGTGCCAGCAGCCCTATAAACTCCTACGAGCAGTACTTC
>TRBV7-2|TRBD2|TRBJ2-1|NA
CASSPTSGRPFSNEQFF
TGTGCCAGCAGCCCCACTAGCGGGAGGCCCTTCTCCAATGAGCAGTTCTTC
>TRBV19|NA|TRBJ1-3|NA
CASSRLGNTIYF
TGTGCCAGTAGTAGACTTGGAAACACCATATATTTT
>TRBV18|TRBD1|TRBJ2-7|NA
CASSRGTAWHEQYF
TGTGCCAGCTCACGAGGGACAGCATGGCACGAGCAGTACTTC
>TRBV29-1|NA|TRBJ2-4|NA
CSGGTGNNIQYF
TGCAGCGGGGGTACAGGGAACAACATTCAGTACTTC
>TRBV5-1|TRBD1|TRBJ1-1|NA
CASSLGPGQGAMNTEAFF
TGCGCCAGCAGCTTGGGGCCGGGACAGGGGGCCATGAACACTGAAGCTTTCTTT
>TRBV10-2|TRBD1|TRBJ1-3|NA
CASTGGSGNTIYF
TGCGCCAGCACAGGGGGCTCTGGAAACACCATATATTTT
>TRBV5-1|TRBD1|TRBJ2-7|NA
CASSLSWTGANEQYF
TGCGCCAGCAGCTTGAGTTGGACAGGGGCCAACGAGCAGTACTTC
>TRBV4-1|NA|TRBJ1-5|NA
CASSQRGFNQPQHF
TGCGCCAGCAGTCAGAGAGGGTTCAATCAGCCCCAGCATTTT
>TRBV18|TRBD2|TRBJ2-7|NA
CASSGSPAGGGEQYF
TGTGCCAGCTCGGGGTCCCCAGCGGGAGGAGGCGAGCAGTACTTC
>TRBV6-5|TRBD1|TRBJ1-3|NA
CASSASGDSGNTIYF
TGTGCCAGCAGCGCAAGTGGGGACAGCGGAAACACCATATATTTT
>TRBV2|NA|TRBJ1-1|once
CASSEEYGSATRDTEAFF
TGTGCCAGCAGTGAAGAGTACGGGTCAGCCACTCGGGACACTGAAGCTTTCTTT
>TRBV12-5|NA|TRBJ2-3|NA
CASGLGDTQYF
TGTGCTAGTGGTCTCGGGGATACGCAGTATTTT